What follows are 28 T cell receptor beta chains derived from one specimen sequenced in a study of blood T cell repertoires in COVID-19. The table came from immunoSEQ multiplex PCR; TCRdb's copy has only in-frame clones and leaves some out. Here the sample spans around 130,000 clones, around nine tenths being singletons. The sample taken for sequencing was peripheral blood. These receptors were obtained from a man aged 50-59 years with active or convalescent COVID-19.

As DNA, the CDR3 is TGTGCTAGTGGTTCGTCTAAAACAGTCACCTACGAGCAGTACTTC. As protein: CASGSSKTVTYEQYF. The rearrangement links TRBV12-5 to TRBJ2-7; D uncertain. V gave up 4 bases and J gave up 2 bases, with 15 bases separating them. Germline V gene lookup returns CDR1 LGHNT and CDR2 FRNRAP. The CDR3 sequence is 15 residues long.

The chain couples TRBV28 to TRBJ2-3; D call uncertain. V dropped 5 bases and J dropped 0 bases, with 12 bases sitting between them. The germline V gene has CDR1 MDHEN and CDR2 SYDVKM. The CDR3 sequence is 15 residues long. The CDR3 loop reads CASSPAVTSTDTQYF. Written as DNA, the CDR3 is TGTGCCAGCAGTCCCGCCGTTACTAGCACAGATACGCAGTATTTT.

This clone was detected only a few times. The V call is TRBV21-1, the J call TRBJ1-6. TRBV21-1 is annotated as a pseudogene. The CDR3 sequence is 18 residues long. This chain's CDR3 is CASSMSGVPNAFNSPLHF. The DNA for the CDR3 is TGTGCCAGCAGCATGTCCGGGGTCCCTAACGCCTTTAATTCACCCCTCCACTTT.

The J gene is TRBJ1-1, the V gene TRBV18; 11 bases line up with TRBD1. This CDR3 is 13 amino acids long. V was pared by 5 bases and J by 4 bases, with 0 bases of the junction left unmatched. The germline gives CDR1 KGHSH, CDR2 LQKENI. CDR3 protein: CASSGTGGTEAFF. DNA for the CDR3: TGTGCCAGCTCAGGGACAGGGGGCACTGAAGCTTTCTTT.

This clone was seen a few times. The genes are TRBV11-3 and TRBJ2-5; a weak D match, TRBD1 (7 bases). Germline V gene data show CDR1 as SGHNT and CDR2 as YENEEA. With 4 bases removed from V and 4 bases from J, the gap between germline ends came to 19 bases. The CDR3 loop spans 16 amino acids. The CDR3: CASSSRTAGGGETQYF. Here the CDR3 DNA reads TGTGCCAGCAGCTCTAGGACGGCAGGGGGAGGAGAGACCCAGTACTTC.

This chain connects TRBV2 to TRBJ1-1, with D hard to call. Germline CDR1 SNHLY, CDR2 FYNNEI. This CDR3 spans 13 amino acids. V dropped 6 bases and J dropped 4 bases, with 12 bases sitting between them. CDR3 amino acids: CASSPTRGTEAFF. As DNA, the CDR3 is TGTGCCAGCAGCCCCACCCGGGGCACTGAAGCTTTCTTT.

The chain combines TRBV27 with TRBJ2-3; D might be TRBD1 (6 bases). This CDR3 is built from 15 residues. Germline V lookup: CDR1 MNHEY, CDR2 SMNVEV (reference sequence). V was cut by 3 bases and J by 0 bases, with 10 bases left in between. The CDR3 sequence: CASSLYRESTDTQYF. CDR3 coding DNA: TGTGCCAGCAGTTTGTACAGGGAAAGCACAGATACGCAGTATTTT.

This clone has only a few counts. The chain employs TRBV5-1 and TRBJ2-7; 9 bases are a match to TRBD1. V lost 3 bases, J lost 5 bases, and 12 bases stayed unmatched. Germline CDR1 is SGHRS and CDR2 is YFSETQ. This CDR3 is built from 16 residues. The CDR3 protein is CASSSRVGDRVDEQYF. DNA of the CDR3: TGCGCCAGCAGCTCCAGGGTGGGGGACAGGGTTGACGAGCAGTACTTC.

V usage is TRBV3-1 (or the pseudogene TRBV3-2) and J usage is TRBJ1-5; tentative D call: TRBD1 (6 bases). Germline V gene sequence: CDR1 LGHDT, CDR2 YNNKEL (reference sequence). Trimming removed 3 bases from V and 6 bases from J, with 9 bases in between. The CDR3 extends over 13 amino acids. CDR3 region: CASSHQGLQPQHF. The CDR3 DNA reads as TGTGCCAGCAGCCACCAGGGGCTTCAGCCCCAGCATTTT.

CDR3 sequence (DNA): TGCGCCAGCAGCACCGCAGGGGGCTACGAGCAGTACTTC. It encodes CASSTAGGYEQYF. The chain is built from TRBV5-1 and TRBJ2-7; 7 bases fit TRBD1. CDR3 length: 13 amino acids. Germline CDR1 SGHRS, CDR2 YFSETQ. The junction had 4 bases not matched to a gene; V was cut back by 4 bases and J by 3 bases.

The chain carries TRBV28 and TRBJ1-2, with 8 bases fitting TRBD1. V lost 7 bases and J lost 4; bases outside the gene matches: 2. From germline, CDR1 is MDHEN and CDR2 SYDVKM. The length of the CDR3 is 12 residues. The CDR3 here is CASTTGAYGYTF. The DNA for the CDR3 is TGTGCCAGCACGACAGGGGCCTATGGCTACACCTTC.

The chain joins TRBV3-1 (or the pseudogene TRBV3-2) to TRBJ1-1; D remains ambiguous. This CDR3 is 15 amino acids long. Per the germline V gene, CDR1 is LGHDT and CDR2 is YNNKEL (reference sequence). V was clipped by 1 base and J by 4 bases, with 13 bases between them. The CDR3 DNA reads as TGTGCCAGCAGCCAAGGGTTTTCGGTGCTCACTGAAGCTTTCTTT. This codes for CASSQGFSVLTEAFF.

The J gene is TRBJ2-5, the V gene TRBV5-1; 10 positions match TRBD1. This CDR3 has 15 amino acids. CDR1 is SGHRS, CDR2 YFSETQ, per germline. The V segment lost 1 base and the J segment 5 bases; nucleotides outside the gene matches: 5. The CDR3 here is CASSLSTGGWETQYF. The CDR3 coding sequence is TGCGCCAGCAGCTTGTCGACAGGGGGCTGGGAGACCCAGTACTTC.

The chain is built from TRBV18 and TRBJ1-6; 8 bases are a match to TRBD1. Germline V gene lookup returns CDR1 KGHSH and CDR2 LQKENI. Unmatched junction bases numbered 6, after V lost 3 bases and J lost 5 bases. This CDR3 comprises 16 residues. The CDR3 sequence: CASSPTGVDNNSPLHF. The CDR3 DNA sequence: TGTGCCAGCTCACCGACAGGGGTTGACAATAATTCACCCCTCCACTTT.

The chain has TRBV19 and TRBJ2-7; 10 bases match TRBD1. V lost 6 bases and J lost 5; bases outside the gene matches: 13. The length of the CDR3 is 16 residues. CDR1 is LNHDA and CDR2 is SQIVND in the germline V gene (reference sequence). In DNA, the CDR3 is TGTGCCAGTAGCACCCGGGCTGGGACAGGGGTCCACGAGCAGTACTTC. Translating it yields CASSTRAGTGVHEQYF.

The CDR3 here is CATSRDEQGYPFF. The CDR3 bases are TGTGCCACCAGCAGAGATGAACAGGGGTATCCGTTCTTC. This chain uses TRBV15 with TRBJ2-1, with 7 bases fitting TRBD1. This CDR3 spans 13 amino acids. Unmatched junction bases numbered 8, after V lost 0 bases and J lost 15 bases. Germline assignment: CDR1 LNHNV and CDR2 YYDKDF (reference sequence).

V usage is TRBV9 and J usage is TRBJ1-2; possible D gene TRBD1, 6 bases. Germline values: CDR1 SGDLS, CDR2 YYNGEE. The CDR3 loop spans 13 amino acids. V was clipped by 0 bases and J by 6 bases, with 9 bases between them. CDR3 DNA sequence: TGTGCCAGCAGCGTAGAACAGGGCCATGGCTACACCTTC. It translates to CASSVEQGHGYTF.

The chain uses TRBV5-1 and TRBJ2-1; TRBD2 might be the D (6 bases). This CDR3 contains 16 residues. V lost 2 bases and J 0 bases, leaving 12 bases between the germline ends. Germline CDR1 is SGHRS and CDR2 is YFSETQ. CDR3 coding DNA: TGCGCCAGCAGCTTTCAATCCGGGAGCTCCTACAATGAGCAGTTCTTC. It is translated as CASSFQSGSSYNEQFF.

The J gene is TRBJ2-5, the V gene TRBV11-3; a weak D match, TRBD2 (5 bases). The germline CDR1 and CDR2 sequences are SGHNT and YENEEA. Trimming left V 6 bases short and J 1 base short, with 6 bases between. CDR3 length: 12 amino acids. The CDR3, as DNA: TGTGCCAGCAGTCGGGGCCAAGAGACCCAGTACTTC. It specifies CASSRGQETQYF.

The rearrangement joins TRBV7-9 to TRBJ2-1; 11 bases map to TRBD2. After removal of 1 base from V and 7 bases from J, the junction contained 3 bases not matched to a gene. The germline gives CDR1 SEHNR, CDR2 FQNEAQ (reference sequence). The CDR3 totals 15 residues. The CDR3 bases are TGTGCCAGCAGCTTAGTACTAGCGGGAGTGAATGAGCAGTTCTTC. It translates to CASSLVLAGVNEQFF.

V and J are TRBV7-2 and TRBJ1-1; 9 bases match TRBD1. With 4 bases clipped from V and 11 bases from J, the junction kept 14 bases outside the gene matches. Germline lookup yields CDR1 SGHTA and CDR2 FQGNSA. This CDR3 comprises 15 residues. The DNA of the CDR3 is TGTGCCAGCAGCTCCATTTCTTTACAGGGGGCGGCCGCTTTCTTT. Amino acid sequence: CASSSISLQGAAAFF. The full variable domain, rest sourced from reference TRBV7-2 and TRBJ1-1, is GAGVSQSPSNKVTEKGKDVELRCDPISGHTALYWYRQSLGQGLEFLIYFQGNSAPDKSGLPSDRFSAERTGGSVSTLTIQRTQQEDSAVYLCASSSISLQGAAAFFGQGTRLTVV.

The rearrangement uses TRBV25-1 and TRBJ1-6; 7 bases map to TRBD1. The ends lost 4 bases at V and 7 bases at J; junction bases unmatched: 4. The CDR3 has 14 residues. The germline V gene encodes CDR1 MGHDK and CDR2 SYGVNS. The CDR3 spells CASSVNRGNSPLHF. The CDR3 nucleotides are TGTGCCAGCAGTGTGAACAGGGGAAATTCACCCCTCCACTTT.

The chain couples TRBV28 to TRBJ2-5; the D gene is possibly TRBD1 (6 bases). The germline V and J ends were trimmed by 2 bases and 0 bases, with 7 bases remaining between them. The germline V gene has CDR1 MDHEN and CDR2 SYDVKM. The CDR3 is 14 residues long. Written as DNA, the CDR3 is TGTGCCAGCAGTTTAGGGGGCTACCAAGAGACCCAGTACTTC. Its protein product is CASSLGGYQETQYF.

The V call is TRBV21-1, the J call TRBJ1-1. TRBV21-1 has pseudogene status. The CDR3 sequence is 17 residues long. The CDR3 region has the DNA TGTGCCAGCAGCAAAGGAGGAGGGACTGGGGAGAACACTGAAGCTTTCTTT. It specifies CASSKGGGTGENTEAFF.

V usage is TRBV4-3 and J usage is TRBJ1-1; D perhaps matches TRBD1 (6 bases). CDR1 is LGHNA and CDR2 is YSLEER in the germline V gene. The CDR3 covers 18 residues. Deletions cut 0 bases from V and 0 bases from J, with 17 bases between. Here the CDR3 DNA reads TGCGCCAGCAGCCAAGATGTGGCGTACGGACAGTTGAACACTGAAGCTTTCTTT. It codes for CASSQDVAYGQLNTEAFF.

The V call is TRBV3-1 (or the pseudogene TRBV3-2), the J call TRBJ2-7; 8 bases line up with TRBD2. The CDR3 sequence is 13 residues long. Germline V CDR1 and CDR2: LGHDT, YNNKEL (reference sequence). J gave up 6 bases and V 4 bases, and 5 bases lay outside the gene matches. CDR3 nucleotide sequence: TGTGCCAGCAGCCGTCTCGCGGGGGGCGAGCAGTACTTC. Its translation is CASSRLAGGEQYF.

The V gene is TRBV30, the J gene TRBJ2-1; the D is unclear. This CDR3 contains 14 residues. V was trimmed by 5 bases and J by 0 bases, leaving 11 bases between them. CDR1 and CDR2 (germline): GTSNPN, SVGIG (reference sequence). This chain's CDR3 is CAWAEVSSYNEQFF. CDR3 coding DNA: TGTGCCTGGGCAGAGGTGAGCTCCTACAATGAGCAGTTCTTC. Full variable domain (missing parts from reference TRBV30 and TRBJ2-1): SQTIHQWPATLVQPVGSPLSLECTVEGTSNPNLYWYRQAAGRGLQLLFYSVGIGQISSEVPQNLSASRPQDRQFILSSKKLLLSDSGFYLCAWAEVSSYNEQFFGPGTRLTVL.

The rearrangement joins TRBV18 to TRBJ2-5; D gene unclear. Trimming cost V 2 bases and J 2 bases, with 15 bases left between them. Germline CDR1 is KGHSH and CDR2 is LQKENI. The CDR3 is 16 amino acids. The CDR3 reads CASSPGAEYYQETQYF. CDR3 DNA: TGTGCCAGCTCACCAGGCGCGGAATATTATCAAGAGACCCAGTACTTC. Based on the CDR3 plus reference TRBV18 and TRBJ2-5, the full variable domain is NAGVMQNPRHLVRRRGQEARLRCSPMKGHSHVYWYRQLPEEGLKFMVYLQKENIIDESGMPKERFSAEFPKEGPSILRIQQVVRGDSAAYFCASSPGAEYYQETQYFGPGTRLLVL.